This TCR beta chain is from a study of T cell responses to AZD1222 COVID-19 vaccine. Study results and limitations: Donors skewed white British and female; clonal diversity was possibly underestimated.

About this clone: Its target is unknown.

TCRdb keeps only in-frame clones here, not all; method: immunoSEQ multiplex PCR. The repertoire holds 150,000 or so clones, with just over 90% as singletons. This specimen was peripheral blood, taken on day 0 of AZD1222 vaccination. This sequence originates from an adult in good health.

DNA of the CDR3: TGTGCCAGCAACGGGGGTACCTACAATGAGCAGTTCTTC. Protein sequence: CASNGGTYNEQFF. The chain has TRBV5-4 and TRBJ2-1, with a weak D call TRBD2 (6 bases). CDR3 length equals 13 residues. Trimming pared 6 bases from V and 2 bases from J, leaving 9 bases between. Germline-derived CDR1 and CDR2 are SGHNT and YYREEE (reference sequence).